The 6 T cell receptor beta chains in this list originate from one sample, sequenced in a study of OX40 agonist ivuxolimab in advanced cancers. Assay used: immunoSEQ multiplex PCR; TCRdb lists only in-frame clones, some missing. This sample yields roughly 89,000 clones, of which around 90% are seen a single time; 6.5% to 9% belongs to the top ten. Source: CD4+ or CD8+ T cells sorted from blood, taken in a trial of the OX40 agonist ivuxolimab. The receptor set was obtained from an adult with an advanced solid tumor such as melanoma, head and neck, liver or kidney cancer.

The chain couples TRBV5-1 to TRBJ1-2, with 9 nucleotides matching TRBD1. Looked up from germline, CDR1 is SGHRS and CDR2 is YFSETQ. The V segment lost 0 bases and the J segment 8 bases; nucleotides outside the gene matches: 5. There are 14 residues in the CDR3. Here the CDR3 DNA reads TGCGCCAGCAGCTTGGTTGACAGGGGGAGAGGCTACACCTTC. Its translation: CASSLVDRGRGYTF.

The chain recombines TRBV5-6 with TRBJ2-3; no firm D call. CDR1 is SGHDT, CDR2 YYEEEE, per germline. CDR3 length equals 14 residues. Trimming removed 2 bases at V and 2 bases at J, with 9 bases between. DNA of the CDR3: TGTGCCAGCAGCTTCGTCCAGGACACAGATACGCAGTATTTT. It encodes CASSFVQDTDTQYF.

This clone turned up a few times. The chain couples TRBV7-6 to TRBJ1-1; no clear D. Germline V gene data show CDR1 as SGHVS and CDR2 as FNYEAQ. Trimming took 3 bases from V and 1 from J, leaving 6 bases between them. The CDR3 covers 13 residues. CDR3 in amino acids: CASSLQENTEAFF. The CDR3 DNA is TGTGCCAGCAGCTTGCAGGAGAACACTGAAGCTTTCTTT.

The V and J genes are TRBV5-1 and TRBJ2-2, with 8 bases fitting TRBD1. Germline V lookup: CDR1 SGHRS, CDR2 YFSETQ. The CDR3 is made up of 15 amino acids. V shed 2 bases and J 4 bases; nucleotides not matched to a gene: 4. The CDR3 here is CASSLGTGPTGELFF. The CDR3 region has the DNA TGCGCCAGCAGCTTAGGGACAGGTCCCACCGGGGAGCTGTTTTTT. Variable domain in full (rest from reference TRBV5-1 and TRBJ2-2): KAGVTQTPRYLIKTRGQQVTLSCSPISGHRSVSWYQQTPGQGLQFLFEYFSETQRNKGNFPGRFSGRQFSNSRSEMNVSTLELGDSALYLCASSLGTGPTGELFFGEGSRLTVL.

The chain combines TRBV4-2 with TRBJ2-5; perhaps TRBD2 as D (6 bases). The CDR3 is 17 amino acids. Trimming removed 1 base from V and 5 bases from J, with 20 bases in between. Germline V CDR1 and CDR2: LGHNA, YNFKEQ. DNA for the CDR3: TGTGCCAGCAGCCAAGCTGGGGCTGAAGAGCTAGCGGAGACCCAGTACTTC. Encoded protein: CASSQAGAEELAETQYF.

The chain has TRBV18 and TRBJ2-1, with 7 positions matching TRBD2. The trim removed 2 bases at V and 3 bases at J, leaving 10 bases unmatched. CDR3 size: 17 residues. Germline V gene lookup returns CDR1 KGHSH and CDR2 LQKENI. CDR3: CASSPSKLAGLYNEQFF. As DNA, the CDR3 is TGTGCCAGCTCACCATCAAAATTAGCGGGCCTCTACAATGAGCAGTTCTTC.